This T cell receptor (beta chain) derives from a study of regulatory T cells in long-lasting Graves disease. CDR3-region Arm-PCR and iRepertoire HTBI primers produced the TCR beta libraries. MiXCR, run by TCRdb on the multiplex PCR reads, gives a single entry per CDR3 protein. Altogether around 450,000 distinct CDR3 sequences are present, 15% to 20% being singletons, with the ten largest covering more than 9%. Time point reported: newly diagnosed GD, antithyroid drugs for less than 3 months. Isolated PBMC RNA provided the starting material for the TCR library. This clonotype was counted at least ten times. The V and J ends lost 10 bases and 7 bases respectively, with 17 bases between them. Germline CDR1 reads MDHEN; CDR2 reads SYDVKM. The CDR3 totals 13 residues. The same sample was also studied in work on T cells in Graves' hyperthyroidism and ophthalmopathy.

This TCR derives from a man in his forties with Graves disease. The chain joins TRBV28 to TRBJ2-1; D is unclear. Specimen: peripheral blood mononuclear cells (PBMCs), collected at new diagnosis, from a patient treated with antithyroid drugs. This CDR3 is CATSGGPHNEQFF. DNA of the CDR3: TGTGCCACCTCAGGTGGACCACATAATGAGCAGTTCTTC.